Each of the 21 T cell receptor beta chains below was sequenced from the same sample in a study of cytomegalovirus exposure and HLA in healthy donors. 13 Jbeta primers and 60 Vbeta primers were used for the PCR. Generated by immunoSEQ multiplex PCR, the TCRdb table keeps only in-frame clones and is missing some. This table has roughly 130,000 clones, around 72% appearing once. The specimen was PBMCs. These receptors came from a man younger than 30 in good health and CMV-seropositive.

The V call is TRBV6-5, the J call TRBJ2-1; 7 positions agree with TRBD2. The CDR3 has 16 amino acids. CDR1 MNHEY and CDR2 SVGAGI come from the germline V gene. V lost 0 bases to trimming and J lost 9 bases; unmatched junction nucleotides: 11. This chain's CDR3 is CASSYSILAAEGEQFF. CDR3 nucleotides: TGTGCCAGCAGTTACTCAATTCTAGCGGCGGAGGGTGAGCAGTTCTTC.

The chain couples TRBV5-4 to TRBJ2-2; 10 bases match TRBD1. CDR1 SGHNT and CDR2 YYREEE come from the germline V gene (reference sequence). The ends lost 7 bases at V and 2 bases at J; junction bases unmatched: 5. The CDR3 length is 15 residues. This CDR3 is CASFRDRGNTGELFF. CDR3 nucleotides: TGTGCCAGCTTCCGGGACAGGGGTAACACCGGGGAGCTGTTTTTT. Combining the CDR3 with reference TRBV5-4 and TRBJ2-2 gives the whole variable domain ETGVTQSPTHLIKTRGQQVTLRCSSQSGHNTVSWYQQALGQGPQFIFQYYREEENGRGNFPPRFSGLQFPNYSSELNVNALELDDSALYLCASFRDRGNTGELFFGEGSRLTVL.

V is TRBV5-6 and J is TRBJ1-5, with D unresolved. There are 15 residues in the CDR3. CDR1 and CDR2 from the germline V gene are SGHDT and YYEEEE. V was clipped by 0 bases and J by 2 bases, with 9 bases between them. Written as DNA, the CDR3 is TGTGCCAGCAGCTTGGGGCAGTATGGCAATCAGCCCCAGCATTTT. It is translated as CASSLGQYGNQPQHF.

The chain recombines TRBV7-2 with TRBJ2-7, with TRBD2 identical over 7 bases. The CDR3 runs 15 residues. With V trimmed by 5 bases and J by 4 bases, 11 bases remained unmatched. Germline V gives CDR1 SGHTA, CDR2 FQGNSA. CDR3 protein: CASSPEIWREYEQYF. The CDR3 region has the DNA TGTGCCAGCAGCCCTGAGATCTGGCGGGAGTACGAGCAGTACTTC. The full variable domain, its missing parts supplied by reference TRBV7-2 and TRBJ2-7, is GAGVSQSPSNKVTEKGKDVELRCDPISGHTALYWYRQSLGQGLEFLIYFQGNSAPDKSGLPSDRFSAERTGGSVSTLTIQRTQQEDSAVYLCASSPEIWREYEQYFGPGTRLTVT.

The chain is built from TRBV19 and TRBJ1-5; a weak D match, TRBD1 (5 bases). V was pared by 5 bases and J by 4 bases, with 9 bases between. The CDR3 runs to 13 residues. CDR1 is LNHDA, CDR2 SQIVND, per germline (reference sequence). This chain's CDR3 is CASSRQGNQPQHF. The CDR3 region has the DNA TGTGCCAGTAGTCGGCAGGGTAATCAGCCCCAGCATTTT.

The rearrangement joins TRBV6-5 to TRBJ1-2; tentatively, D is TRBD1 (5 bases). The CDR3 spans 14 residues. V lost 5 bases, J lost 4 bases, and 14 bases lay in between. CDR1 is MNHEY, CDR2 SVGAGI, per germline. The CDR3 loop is CASSRKGTGYGYTF. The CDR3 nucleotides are TGTGCCAGCAGTCGGAAGGGGACTGGCTATGGCTACACCTTC.

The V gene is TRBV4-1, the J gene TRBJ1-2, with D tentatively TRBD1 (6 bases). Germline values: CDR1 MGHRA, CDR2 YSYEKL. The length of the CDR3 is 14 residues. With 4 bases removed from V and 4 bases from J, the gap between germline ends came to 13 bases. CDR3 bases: TGCGCCAGCAGCCCCCAGGGGATGAGCTATGGCTACACCTTC. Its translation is CASSPQGMSYGYTF.

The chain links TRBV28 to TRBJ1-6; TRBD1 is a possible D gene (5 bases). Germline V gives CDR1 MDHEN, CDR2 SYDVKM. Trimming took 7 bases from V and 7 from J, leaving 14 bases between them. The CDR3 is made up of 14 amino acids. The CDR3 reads CASIPGVGNSPLHF. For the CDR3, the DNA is TGTGCCAGCATCCCGGGGGTAGGAAATTCACCCCTCCACTTT. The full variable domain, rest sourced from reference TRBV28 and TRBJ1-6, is DVKVTQSSRYLVKRTGEKVFLECVQDMDHENMFWYRQDPGLGLRLIYFSYDVKMKEKGDIPEGYSVSREKKERFSLILESASTNQTSMYLCASIPGVGNSPLHFGNGTRLTVT.

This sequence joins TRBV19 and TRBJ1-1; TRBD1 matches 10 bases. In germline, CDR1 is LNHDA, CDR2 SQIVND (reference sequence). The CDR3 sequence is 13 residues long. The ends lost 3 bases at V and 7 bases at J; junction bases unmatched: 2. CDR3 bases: TGTGCCAGTAGTATTGGACAGGGGGTTGAAGCTTTCTTT. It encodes CASSIGQGVEAFF.

In DNA form, the CDR3 reads TGTGCCAGCAGCTTAGTAGCGGGCAGCACTGAAGCTTTCTTT. Its protein is CASSLVAGSTEAFF. V and J are TRBV7-8 and TRBJ1-1; unclear D gene. This CDR3 has 14 residues. CDR1 and CDR2 from the germline V gene are SGHVS and FQNEAQ. The germline V and J ends were trimmed by 1 base and 4 bases, with 10 bases remaining between them.

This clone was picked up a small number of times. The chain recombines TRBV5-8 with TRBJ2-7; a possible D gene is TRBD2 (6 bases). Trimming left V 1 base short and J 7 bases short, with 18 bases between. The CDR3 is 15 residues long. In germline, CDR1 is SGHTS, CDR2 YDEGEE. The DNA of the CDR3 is TGTGCCAGCAGCTTGATCTCAGGCGGTGGGGGGGAGCAGTACTTC. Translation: CASSLISGGGGEQYF.

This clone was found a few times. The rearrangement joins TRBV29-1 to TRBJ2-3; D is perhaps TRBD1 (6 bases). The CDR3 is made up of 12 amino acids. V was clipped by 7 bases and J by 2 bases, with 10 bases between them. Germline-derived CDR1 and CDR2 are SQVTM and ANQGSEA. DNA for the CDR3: TGCAGCGCAGGGGACACCACAGATACGCAGTATTTT. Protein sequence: CSAGDTTDTQYF.

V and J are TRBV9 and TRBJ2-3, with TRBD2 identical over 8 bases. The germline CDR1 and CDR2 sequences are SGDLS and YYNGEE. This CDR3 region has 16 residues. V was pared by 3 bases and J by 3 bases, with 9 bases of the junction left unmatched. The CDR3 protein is CASSALLAGGTDTQYF. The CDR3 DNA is TGTGCCAGCAGCGCCCTTCTGGCGGGAGGTACAGATACGCAGTATTTT.

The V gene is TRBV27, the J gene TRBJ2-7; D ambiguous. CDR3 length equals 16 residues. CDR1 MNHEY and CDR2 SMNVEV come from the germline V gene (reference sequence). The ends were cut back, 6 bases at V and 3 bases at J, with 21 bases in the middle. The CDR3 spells CASRSPLGYGVYEQYF. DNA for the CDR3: TGTGCCAGCAGGTCTCCTCTAGGCTACGGAGTCTACGAGCAGTACTTC.

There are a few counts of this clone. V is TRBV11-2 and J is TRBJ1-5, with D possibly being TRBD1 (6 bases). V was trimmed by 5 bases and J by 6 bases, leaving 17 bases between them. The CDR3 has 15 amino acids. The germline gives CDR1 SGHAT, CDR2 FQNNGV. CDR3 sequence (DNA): TGTGCCAGCAGCACATCCCCGACAGGCGTTCAGCCCCAGCATTTT. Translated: CASSTSPTGVQPQHF.

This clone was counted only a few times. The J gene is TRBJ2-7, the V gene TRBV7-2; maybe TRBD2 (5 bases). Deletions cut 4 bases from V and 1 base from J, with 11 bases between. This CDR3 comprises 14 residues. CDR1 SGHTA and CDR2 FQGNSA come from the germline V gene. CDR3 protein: CASSSFEGSYEQYF. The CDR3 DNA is TGTGCCAGCAGCTCTTTCGAGGGTTCCTACGAGCAGTACTTC.

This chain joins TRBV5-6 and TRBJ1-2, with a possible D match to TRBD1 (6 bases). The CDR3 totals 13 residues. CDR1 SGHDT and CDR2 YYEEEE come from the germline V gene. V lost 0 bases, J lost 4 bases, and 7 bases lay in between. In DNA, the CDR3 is TGTGCCAGCAGCTTGGGGGGGCTCTATGGCTACACCTTC. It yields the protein CASSLGGLYGYTF. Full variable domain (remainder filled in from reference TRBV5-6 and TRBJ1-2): DAGVTQSPTHLIKTRGQQVTLRCSPKSGHDTVSWYQQALGQGPQFIFQYYEEEERQRGNFPDRFSGHQFPNYSSELNVNALLLGDSALYLCASSLGGLYGYTFGSGTRLTVV.

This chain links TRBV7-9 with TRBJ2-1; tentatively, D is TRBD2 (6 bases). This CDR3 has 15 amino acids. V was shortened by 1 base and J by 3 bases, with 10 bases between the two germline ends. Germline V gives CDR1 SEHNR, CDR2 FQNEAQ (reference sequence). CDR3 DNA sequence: TGTGCCAGCAGCTTAGGGTCTAGCGACTACAATGAGCAGTTCTTC. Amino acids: CASSLGSSDYNEQFF.

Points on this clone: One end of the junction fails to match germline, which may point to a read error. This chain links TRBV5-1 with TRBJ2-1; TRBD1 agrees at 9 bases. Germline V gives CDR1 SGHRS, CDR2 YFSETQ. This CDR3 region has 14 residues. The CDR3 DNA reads TGCGCCAGCAACTTGAACAGGGGGCTGAATGAGCAGTTCTTC. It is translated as CASNLNRGLNEQFF.

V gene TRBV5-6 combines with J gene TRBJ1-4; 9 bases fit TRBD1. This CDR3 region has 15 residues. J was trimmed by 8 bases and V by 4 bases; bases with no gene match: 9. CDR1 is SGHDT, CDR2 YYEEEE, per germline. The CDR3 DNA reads TGTGCCAGCAGCGTATCGACAGGGGGGGGCGAAAAACTGTTTTTT. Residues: CASSVSTGGGEKLFF.

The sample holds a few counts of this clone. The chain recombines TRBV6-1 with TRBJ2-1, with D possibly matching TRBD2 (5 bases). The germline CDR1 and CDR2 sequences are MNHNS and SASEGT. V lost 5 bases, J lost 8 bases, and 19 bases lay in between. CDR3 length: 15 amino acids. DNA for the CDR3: TGTGCCAGCAGTACCCAGCGGATCCGCGGCCATGAGCAGTTCTTC. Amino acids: CASSTQRIRGHEQFF.